The present TCR beta chain was sequenced within a study of blood T cell repertoires in COVID-19 (dated by TCRdb to 2018 to 2020). Looking at the study overall: Samples from collaborators originated in the United States, Italy and Spain and spanned both the acute and convalescent phases of COVID-19. The prospective study material was composed of cDNA or gDNA derived from T cells, B-cell-depleted T cells, or PBMCs. Deeply sampled blood TCRbeta repertoires from subjects exposed to, actively infected with, or recovered from COVID-19 were included in the dataset. A freely available public database, intended as a resource for researchers studying the immune response to SARS-CoV-2, is where the repertoires were released. The samples were drawn from the first 160 participants of the ongoing ImmuneRACE study and from 950 to 1,500 subjects provided by 6 global collaborators. Nearly every sample came with metadata listing a de-identified subject ID, COVID-19 status, age in years and sex. Where available, HLA class I and class II types were obtained from metadata supplied by the sample provider rather than from assay-based typing.

Collaborating institutions collected whole blood in K2EDTA tubes following their own protocols. Collaborator samples were shipped for TCRbeta analysis as frozen whole blood, isolated PBMCs, or DNA extracted from either sample type. The CDR3 runs 17 residues from the cysteine to the phenylalanine. The kept DNA is CDR3 alone, 51 bases in frame from the first base. The germline V gene (reference sequence) yields LNHNV for CDR1 and YYDKDF for CDR2. Unmatched junction bases come to 14, with V trimmed by 2 bases and J by 5 bases. The paper's findings and limits, for the study overall: The amount of clinical and demographic metadata varied by source and participant and was provided uncurated.

TCRbeta CDR3 regions were amplified from genomic DNA by means of the immunoSEQ Assay, a bias-controlled multiplex PCR. In the source study's methods: Within the assay, amplification of reference gene primers was used to estimate how many nucleated cells each sample contained. Sequence reads were collapsed and filtered to measure the absolute abundance of every unique TCRbeta CDR3 rearrangement. For each sample, productive Simpson clonality was calculated by taking the square root of Simpson's diversity index across productive rearrangements. TCRdb stores this immuneACCESS table with in-frame sequences only. Part of the clones is absent; in the studies checked, under half of the shortfall reflects unresolved V genes, and no reason is known for the rest. The V and J calls and clone size were taken over from that table, and D and trimming were inferred from the DNA. The sample table records around 70,000 clones; 75% to 90% of these occur just once. The ten top clones hold less than 15% of the sample.

Points on this clone: The target of this receptor is not known. Base quality data are lacking; no much larger clone is found one base away.

The rearrangement joined TRBV15 to TRBJ2-5, with 7 central nucleotides matching TRBD1. The sample was peripheral blood. The receptor comes from a human donor in a cohort sampled during active COVID-19. The nucleotide sequence reads as follows: TGTGCCACCAGCAGAAGACCAAGGGACAGCCTTCTGGAGACCCAGTACTTC. Translation gives CATSRRPRDSLLETQYF.